These 32 T cell receptor beta chains were all obtained from the same sample, sequenced in a study of blood T cell repertoires in COVID-19. Here immunoSEQ multiplex PCR was the method, and the copy in TCRdb shows in-frame clones only, minus some. This sample has some 150,000 clones, with about 85% found just once. Sequencing was performed on peripheral blood. All receptors derive from a woman in her thirties or forties with active or convalescent COVID-19.

The V gene is TRBV19, the J gene TRBJ2-3, with unresolved D. The CDR3 loop spans 14 amino acids. Deletions cut 3 bases from V and 5 bases from J, with 12 bases between. Germline V lookup: CDR1 LNHDA, CDR2 SQIVND (reference sequence). The CDR3 DNA follows: TGTGCCAGTAGTATGTTGTCAGTTGGAGATACGCAGTATTTT. It specifies CASSMLSVGDTQYF.

In this sample, this clone turned up a few times. Different DNA sequences within this sample yield the same CDR3. This chain uses TRBV5-1 with TRBJ2-1, with D possibly being TRBD1 (5 bases). V was pared by 3 bases and J by 0 bases, with 10 bases between. This CDR3 contains 15 residues. Germline CDR1 is SGHRS and CDR2 is YFSETQ. DNA for the CDR3: TGCGCCAGCAGCTCCCAGGGTAGCTCCTACAATGAGCAGTTCTTC. Encoded protein: CASSSQGSSYNEQFF. Full variable domain (outside the CDR3, taken from reference TRBV5-1 and TRBJ2-1): KAGVTQTPRYLIKTRGQQVTLSCSPISGHRSVSWYQQTPGQGLQFLFEYFSETQRNKGNFPGRFSGRQFSNSRSEMNVSTLELGDSALYLCASSSQGSSYNEQFFGPGTRLTVL.

J is TRBJ1-1 and V is TRBV11-2; D gene unclear. Germline V gene sequence: CDR1 SGHAT, CDR2 FQNNGV. V lost 1 base and J lost 0, with 9 bases in between. This CDR3 region has 15 residues. CDR3 sequence reads: CASSLVPQVNTEAFF. The CDR3 nucleotides are TGTGCCAGCAGCTTAGTACCCCAGGTGAACACTGAAGCTTTCTTT.

The chain joins TRBV28 to TRBJ1-1; D gene unclear. Deletions cut 6 bases from V and 0 bases from J, with 11 bases between. The CDR3 length is 14 residues. Germline CDR1 is MDHEN and CDR2 is SYDVKM. The CDR3, as DNA: TGTGCCAGCAGACCAGGAACCATGAACACTGAAGCTTTCTTT. It is translated as CASRPGTMNTEAFF. Together with reference TRBV28 and TRBJ1-1, the CDR3 gives the full variable domain: DVKVTQSSRYLVKRTGEKVFLECVQDMDHENMFWYRQDPGLGLRLIYFSYDVKMKEKGDIPEGYSVSREKKERFSLILESASTNQTSMYLCASRPGTMNTEAFFGQGTRLTVV.

This clone was picked up a small number of times. The V call is TRBV5-8, the J call TRBJ1-2; D remains ambiguous. V dropped 2 bases and J dropped 8 bases, with 13 bases sitting between them. The germline CDR1 and CDR2 sequences are SGHTS and YDEGEE. CDR3 length: 13 residues. CDR3 loop: CASSFNPLGGYTF. CDR3 nucleotides: TGTGCCAGCAGCTTTAACCCTCTCGGGGGCTACACCTTC.

CDR3 region: CASTTFSRHTDTQYF. CDR3 nucleotides: TGTGCCAGCACCACCTTCAGCCGACACACAGATACGCAGTATTTT. The gene calls are TRBV5-6 and TRBJ2-3, with no clear D. The V gene lost 6 bases and the J gene lost 2 bases, with 16 bases spanning the gap. The CDR3 has 15 residues. The germline V gene encodes CDR1 SGHDT and CDR2 YYEEEE.

The chain couples TRBV28 to TRBJ1-5; D gene ambiguous. V was trimmed by 4 bases and J by 0 bases, leaving 13 bases between them. This CDR3 is 16 amino acids long. Germline lookup yields CDR1 MDHEN and CDR2 SYDVKM. The CDR3 loop is CASSSPAVNSNQPQHF. The CDR3 coding sequence is TGTGCCAGCAGTTCGCCCGCGGTGAATAGCAATCAGCCCCAGCATTTT.

Regarding this clone: Other DNA sequences within the sample encode an identical CDR3. The rearrangement uses TRBV30 and TRBJ1-1; maybe TRBD1 (6 bases). The germline gives CDR1 GTSNPN, CDR2 SVGIG (reference sequence). The CDR3 runs to 13 residues. V was pared by 0 bases and J by 1 base, with 6 bases between. CDR3 DNA: TGTGCCTGGAGTGTACAGGGGAACACTGAAGCTTTCTTT. Translating gives CAWSVQGNTEAFF.

In the case of this clone: This sample includes further DNA sequences coding for the same CDR3. This rearrangement joins TRBV5-5 to TRBJ1-1, with 7 bases lining up with TRBD1. Trimming at V came to 5 bases and at J to 1 base, leaving 5 bases not matched to a gene. Germline lookup yields CDR1 SGHKS and CDR2 YYEKEE (reference sequence). This CDR3 spans 14 amino acids. Written as DNA, the CDR3 is TGTGCCAGCAGGCCAGGGGGGTCGAACACTGAAGCTTTCTTT. The encoded protein is CASRPGGSNTEAFF.

The chain uses TRBV28 and TRBJ2-4, with D possibly TRBD1 on 5 matching bases. From germline, CDR1 is MDHEN and CDR2 SYDVKM. V lost 9 bases and J lost 0, with 15 bases in between. The CDR3 covers 15 residues. In DNA form, the CDR3 reads TGTGCCAGTAGGGGTACAGCTGTAGCCAAAAACATTCAGTACTTC. Translation gives CASRGTAVAKNIQYF.

The V call is TRBV7-2, the J call TRBJ2-7; 7 bases are a match to TRBD1. The CDR3 is 14 amino acids. Per germline, CDR1 SGHTA and CDR2 FQGNSA. The V segment lost 1 base and the J segment 3 bases; nucleotides outside the gene matches: 3. The CDR3 sequence is CASSLGQGFYEQYF. CDR3 sequence (DNA): TGTGCCAGCAGCTTAGGACAGGGTTTCTACGAGCAGTACTTC. The full variable domain, with the rest looked up from reference TRBV7-2 and TRBJ2-7, is GAGVSQSPSNKVTEKGKDVELRCDPISGHTALYWYRQSLGQGLEFLIYFQGNSAPDKSGLPSDRFSAERTGGSVSTLTIQRTQQEDSAVYLCASSLGQGFYEQYFGPGTRLTVT.

V usage is TRBV30 and J usage is TRBJ1-1; 8 nucleotides line up with TRBD1. The V gene end was trimmed by 5 bases and the J gene end by 0 bases; junction bases not matched to a gene: 8. Germline CDR1 is GTSNPN and CDR2 is SVGIG (reference sequence). The CDR3 is made up of 15 amino acids. The chain's CDR3 is CAWSRDRRMNTEAFF. DNA for the CDR3: TGTGCCTGGTCCCGGGACAGGCGAATGAACACTGAAGCTTTCTTT.

The CDR3, as DNA: TGCGCCAGCAGCCAGCGAACCCTAGCGCCTGAATACGAGCAGTACTTC. Amino acid sequence: CASSQRTLAPEYEQYF. J is TRBJ2-7 and V is TRBV4-1; a weak D match, TRBD2 (6 bases). V was pared by 3 bases and J by 4 bases, with 19 bases between. The CDR3 extends over 16 amino acids. Looked up from germline, CDR1 is MGHRA and CDR2 is YSYEKL.

The V call is TRBV4-3, the J call TRBJ1-2, with D maybe TRBD1 (6 bases). V lost 0 bases and J lost 4, with 9 bases in between. Germline V gives CDR1 LGHNA, CDR2 YSLEER. The CDR3 length is 14 residues. CDR3 in amino acids: CASSQETGSYGYTF. The CDR3 bases are TGCGCCAGCAGCCAAGAAACAGGGTCCTATGGCTACACCTTC.

This clone was seen once. The chain combines TRBV6-6 with TRBJ2-3, with D perhaps TRBD1 (7 bases). CDR1 is MNHNY, CDR2 SVGAGI, per germline (reference sequence). The CDR3 length is 17 residues. Trimming cost V 5 bases and J 0 bases, with 18 bases left between them. The CDR3 DNA reads TGTGCCAGCAGTCCATGGGACTCAGGGGGTAGCACAGATACGCAGTATTTT. Translating it yields CASSPWDSGGSTDTQYF.

The genes are TRBV7-2 and TRBJ2-3; a possible D gene is TRBD2 (6 bases). The CDR3 loop spans 17 amino acids. Trimming took 3 bases from V and 0 from J, leaving 16 bases between them. Per the germline V gene, CDR1 is SGHTA and CDR2 is FQGNSA. The CDR3 DNA reads TGTGCCAGCAGCTTCGGCGGGGTGGGCTTTAGCACAGATACGCAGTATTTT. Its protein is CASSFGGVGFSTDTQYF.

This clone was picked up one time. The J gene is TRBJ1-2, the V gene TRBV3-1 (or the pseudogene TRBV3-2), with TRBD1 matching over 8 bases. The V gene end was trimmed by 0 bases and the J gene end by 4 bases; junction bases not matched to a gene: 10. The CDR3 has 17 residues. Germline V lookup: CDR1 LGHDT, CDR2 YNNKEL (reference sequence). CDR3 sequence (DNA): TGTGCCAGCAGCCAAGAAGGGCAGGGGGCAGGGAGCTATGGCTACACCTTC. Its protein is CASSQEGQGAGSYGYTF.

This clone was recorded a few times. The CDR3 DNA sequence: TGTGCCAGCAGTTTGAAGGACAGGACCTATGGCTACACCTTC. It encodes CASSLKDRTYGYTF. This sequence joins TRBV27 and TRBJ1-2; TRBD1 matches at 7 bases. Germline trimming cut 3 bases from V and 4 bases from J; bases unmatched to any gene: 5. The CDR3 extends over 14 amino acids. Germline values: CDR1 MNHEY, CDR2 SMNVEV (reference sequence).

This clone occurred a few times. This chain links TRBV3-1 (or the pseudogene TRBV3-2) with TRBJ1-2; D remains ambiguous. V shed 0 bases and J shed 2 bases, with 10 bases lying between them. This CDR3 has 15 amino acids. Germline CDR1 and CDR2: LGHDT and YNNKEL (reference sequence). CDR3 sequence reads: CASSQEAGGNYGYTF. The CDR3 DNA reads TGTGCCAGCAGCCAAGAGGCGGGAGGGAACTATGGCTACACCTTC.

The chain is built from TRBV18 and TRBJ1-1; D not certain. Trimming stripped 6 bases from V and 0 bases from J, with 14 bases between. This CDR3 has 15 residues. In germline, CDR1 is KGHSH, CDR2 LQKENI. The CDR3 region has the DNA TGTGCCAGCTCCCAGCTGGGGAGGATGAACACTGAAGCTTTCTTT. Translation: CASSQLGRMNTEAFF.

The J gene is TRBJ1-2, the V gene TRBV10-3, with TRBD1 as a possible D gene (6 bases). The CDR3 spans 13 residues. Trimming removed 6 bases from V and 8 bases from J, with 16 bases in between. Looked up from germline, CDR1 is ENHRY and CDR2 is SYGVKD. The CDR3 sequence: CAIRPDRNAGYTF. CDR3 in DNA: TGTGCCATCAGACCCGACAGGAATGCAGGCTACACCTTC.

This clone has just one count. This chain links TRBV6-5 with TRBJ2-7, with D possibly TRBD1 on 5 matching bases. CDR1 and CDR2 (germline): MNHEY, SVGAGI. The CDR3 spans 15 residues. Trimming shortened V by 6 bases and J by 3 bases, and 18 bases separated the two germline ends. The CDR3 coding sequence is TGTGCCAGCAGGCCCCTCGCTAGGGGCCACTACGAGCAGTACTTC. Protein product: CASRPLARGHYEQYF.

The V gene is TRBV19, the J gene TRBJ2-7; 10 bases map to TRBD1. Germline V gives CDR1 LNHDA, CDR2 SQIVND (reference sequence). V dropped 3 bases and J dropped 4; count of bases not matched to a gene: 6. CDR3 length: 15 amino acids. The DNA of the CDR3 is TGTGCCAGTAGTATCCGACAGGGGGCGGGTTACGAGCAGTACTTC. This codes for CASSIRQGAGYEQYF. The full variable domain, with the rest looked up from reference TRBV19 and TRBJ2-7, is DGGITQSPKYLFRKEGQNVTLSCEQNLNHDAMYWYRQDPGQGLRLIYYSQIVNDFQKGDIAEGYSVSREKKESFPLTVTSAQKNPTAFYLCASSIRQGAGYEQYFGPGTRLTVT.

The chain joins TRBV5-4 to TRBJ2-7, with 14 bases aligning to TRBD2. Germline assignment: CDR1 SGHNT and CDR2 YYREEE (reference sequence). This CDR3 is built from 18 residues. The V gene end was trimmed by 0 bases and the J gene end by 0 bases; junction bases not matched to a gene: 5. The CDR3 protein is CASSLDFGTSGSSYEQYF. CDR3 sequence (DNA): TGTGCCAGCAGCTTGGACTTCGGGACTAGCGGGAGCTCCTACGAGCAGTACTTC.

The CDR3 is CASSLEAGANTEAFF. The CDR3 region has the DNA TGTGCCAGCAGCTTAGAGGCAGGGGCTAACACTGAAGCTTTCTTT. The chain combines TRBV7-9 with TRBJ1-1; maybe TRBD1 (6 bases). The V gene's germline CDR1 is SEHNR and CDR2 FQNEAQ (reference sequence). The V end lost 1 base, the J end lost 2 bases, and 11 bases lay between the germline ends. The CDR3 consists of 15 residues.

V gene TRBV30 combines with J gene TRBJ2-1, with 8 positions matching TRBD2. The V gene's germline CDR1 is GTSNPN and CDR2 SVGIG (reference sequence). There are 12 residues in the CDR3. DNA for the CDR3: TGTTCGGGACTAGTACTCTACAATGAGCAGTTCTTC. This codes for CSGLVLYNEQFF.

The chain combines TRBV2 with TRBJ1-2; D may be TRBD1 (6 bases). The CDR3 consists of 15 residues. Trimming stripped 2 bases from V and 2 bases from J, with 12 bases between. CDR1 is SNHLY, CDR2 FYNNEI, per germline. CDR3 loop: CASSESAGVNYGYTF. CDR3 in DNA: TGTGCCAGCAGTGAATCAGCAGGGGTCAACTATGGCTACACCTTC. Looking up the rest from reference TRBV2 and TRBJ1-2 gives the full variable domain: EPEVTQTPSHQVTQMGQEVILRCVPISNHLYFYWYRQILGQKVEFLVSFYNNEISEKSEIFDDQFSVERPDGSNFTLKIRSTKLEDSAMYFCASSESAGVNYGYTFGSGTRLTVV.

The J gene is TRBJ1-2, the V gene TRBV5-5; D is ambiguous. The germline V gene has CDR1 SGHKS and CDR2 YYEKEE (reference sequence). The V and J ends lost 4 bases and 4 bases respectively, with 20 bases between them. This CDR3 is 16 amino acids long. This chain's CDR3 is CASSAREQGMGYGYTF. CDR3 sequence (DNA): TGTGCCAGCAGCGCGCGGGAACAAGGGATGGGCTATGGCTACACCTTC.

The rearrangement uses TRBV18 and TRBJ1-1; unclear D gene. The germline V gene has CDR1 KGHSH and CDR2 LQKENI. CDR3 size: 14 residues. Trimming pared 1 base from V and 7 bases from J, leaving 13 bases between. CDR3 nucleotides: TGTGCCAGCTCACCACAGGGCGGAGGGATTGAAGCTTTCTTT. This sequence encodes CASSPQGGGIEAFF.

This clone was picked up one time. The rearrangement links TRBV19 to TRBJ1-5; no clear D gene. V was clipped by 3 bases and J by 0 bases, with 9 bases between them. This CDR3 is 15 amino acids long. Germline loops: CDR1 LNHDA, CDR2 SQIVND (reference sequence). Written as DNA, the CDR3 is TGTGCCAGTAGTATTGGACTCAATAGCAATCAGCCCCAGCATTTT. Amino acid sequence: CASSIGLNSNQPQHF.

The chain has TRBV15 and TRBJ1-2; D perhaps matches TRBD1 (5 bases). The CDR3 contains 12 residues. Germline lookup yields CDR1 LNHNV and CDR2 YYDKDF (reference sequence). Between the trimmed V and J ends, which lost 5 bases and 4 bases, there was a span of 8 bases. The CDR3 sequence: CATSETAYGYTF. The CDR3 DNA reads as TGTGCCACCAGCGAGACAGCCTATGGCTACACCTTC.

The chain employs TRBV30 and TRBJ1-5; TRBD1 matches at 8 bases. The junction had 5 bases not matched to a gene; V was cut back by 0 bases and J by 7 bases. From germline, CDR1 is GTSNPN and CDR2 SVGIG (reference sequence). CDR3 length: 14 residues. The CDR3 DNA reads TGTGCCTGGAGTGTACAGGGGGGGAGCCAGCCCCAGCATTTT. It translates to CAWSVQGGSQPQHF.